This TCR beta chain was identified during a study of PD-L1 blockade in urothelial cancer (dated by TCRdb to 2017 to 2019). As for the study more broadly: Every patient began therapy in 2014 and was given atezolizumab 1,200 mg intravenously every 3 weeks. About 90% of the 29 patients were males with bladder-origin urothelial cancer, and about 65% of the 29 reported a prior smoking history. An ECOG performance status of 0 or 1 was recorded for the patients, and 0 to 3 prior chemotherapy regimens had been received by the patients. Blood samples were analyzed at 3 weeks after treatment start (second dose) and at 6 weeks after treatment start. A median of about 150,000 T cells and roughly 80,000 unique TCRs was obtained from blood samples, and a median clonality of around 0.08 was observed. The study, an exploratory multi-omic analysis, examined somatic, immune and clinical correlates of response to PD-L1 blockade with atezolizumab in urothelial cancer. Pretreatment tumor samples, along with matched peripheral blood collected serially before and after atezolizumab treatment, underwent TCR sequencing. Durable clinical benefit was defined as a progression-free survival longer than 6 months, and TCR features were additionally tested against progression-free survival and overall survival. Whole exome sequencing and RNA sequencing of pretreatment tumors were performed alongside TCR sequencing in the same patients. About 10 patients achieved durable clinical benefit and approximately 20 did not. Pretreatment blood TCR-seq was available for 30 or so patients, at least one posttreatment blood collection was obtained for about 25 patients, and tumor TCR-seq was available for about 25 patients. General conclusions and limits of the study: Improved progression-free and overall survival was associated with having pretreatment peripheral blood TCR clonality below the median. Because the sample size was small (n = 29) and many of the analyses were exploratory, the results are meant to be hypothesis-generating. Greater expansion of tumor-associated TCR clones in peripheral blood 3 weeks after the start of treatment was observed in patients with durable benefit (n of about 20, p = 0.022).

As to this clone: The antigen it recognizes is unknown. Within one base of it there is no much larger clone, and no base qualities were kept.

Each PCR received spiked-in synthetic TCR analog templates so that absolute template abundance could be estimated from read counts. The immunoSEQ assay used bias-controlled V and J gene primers to amplify TCRbeta CDR3 regions from genomic DNA. Rearranged TCRbeta segments were sequenced at approximately 20X coverage. The study's processing was this. Sequencing errors were corrected by clustering, and CDR3s were annotated against IMGT so that V, D and J genes could be assigned. Downstream analyses used only productive TCRbeta rearrangements, leaving out any out-of-frame or stop-codon sequences. Clonality was computed as one minus Shannon entropy normalized by the log of the number of unique productive sequences. Clones differing between time points or between blood and tumor were identified using Fisher's exact test with Benjamini-Hochberg correction, with an adjusted p below 0.01 applied as the threshold. TCRdb stores this immuneACCESS table with in-frame sequences only. Part of the clones is absent; in the studies checked, under half of the shortfall reflects unresolved V genes, and no reason is known for the rest. From that table come the V and J calls and clone size; the DNA was used to work out D and trimming. Here the sample has some 87,000 clones; roughly 91% occur a single time. Clones ranked in the top ten supply 2% of the sample.

The intended sense of this specimen's time point label: pretreatment peripheral blood. The cohort comprised 29 patients with locally advanced or metastatic urothelial carcinoma treated at Memorial Sloan Kettering on a trial protocol. Peripheral blood mononuclear cells were collected pretreatment and during treatment, with between 1 and 8 total time points per patient. The Qiagen DNeasy Blood extraction kit was used to purify genomic DNA from total PBMCs and tumor samples. PBMCs were collected pretreatment and during treatment and were isolated and stored as previously described. From cysteine to phenylalanine, the CDR3 is 15 amino acids long. Only CDR3 DNA is held: 45 bases, read in frame from base 1. CDR1 and CDR2 (LNHDA, SQIVND) derive from the germline V gene (reference sequence). V trim: 6 bases; J trim: 5 bases; unmatched bases: 12.

The clonotype was recovered from a man aged 55 to 70 with urothelial cancer. The material was PBMCs, obtained around atezolizumab (anti-PD-L1) treatment. The V gene is TRBV19 and the J gene is TRBJ2-7; the central 8 bases match TRBD1. The sequence in DNA is TGTGCCAGTAGAAACAGGGGGGTAGGATTTCACGAGCAGTACTTC. Its protein reads: CASRNRGVGFHEQYF.